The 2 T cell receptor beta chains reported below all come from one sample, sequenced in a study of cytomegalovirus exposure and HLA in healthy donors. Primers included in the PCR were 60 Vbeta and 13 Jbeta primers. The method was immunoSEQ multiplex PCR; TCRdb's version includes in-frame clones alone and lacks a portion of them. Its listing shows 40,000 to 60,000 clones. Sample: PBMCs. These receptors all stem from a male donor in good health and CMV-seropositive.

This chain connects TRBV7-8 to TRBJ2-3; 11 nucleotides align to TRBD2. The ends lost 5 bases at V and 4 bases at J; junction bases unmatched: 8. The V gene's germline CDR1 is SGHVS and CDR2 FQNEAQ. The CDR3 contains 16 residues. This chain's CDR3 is CASSVRLAGTADTQYF. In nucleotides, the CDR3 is TGTGCCAGCAGCGTTCGACTAGCGGGGACGGCAGATACGCAGTATTTT.

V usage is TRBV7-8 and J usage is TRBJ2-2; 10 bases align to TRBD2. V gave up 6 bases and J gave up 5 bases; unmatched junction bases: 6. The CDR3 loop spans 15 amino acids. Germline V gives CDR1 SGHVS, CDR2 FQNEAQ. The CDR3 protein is CASSSSGGVTGELFF. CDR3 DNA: TGTGCCAGCAGTTCTAGCGGGGGAGTTACCGGGGAGCTGTTTTTT.